This T cell receptor beta chain was obtained from a study of molecular identifiers for immune sequencing clone quantification. TCRdb ran MiXCR on the PCR reads and lists one entry per CDR3 protein. The sample includes over 600,000 distinct CDR3 sequences, just under 20% of them seen just once. Many counts were recorded for this clonotype. The junction had 5 bases not matched to a gene; V was cut back by 4 bases and J by 2 bases. The V gene's germline CDR1 is DFQATT and CDR2 SNEGSKA (reference sequence). The CDR3 is made up of 13 amino acids. The specimen sequenced was naive CD8+ T cells from blood, with Jurkat cell RNA spiked in. The subset is: FACS-sorted CD8+CD4-CCR7+CD45RA+ naive T cells. The TCR originated in a human donor in good health. Some libraries in this study had Jurkat cell RNA spiked in. The chain employs TRBV20-1 and TRBJ2-7; the match to TRBD1 covers 7 bases. The CDR3 DNA reads as TGCAGTGCTACCAGGACAGGCCCCTACGAGCAGTACTTC. Translation: CSATRTGPYEQYF.